The 18 T cell receptor beta chains presented below share a single source sample, sequenced in a study of cytomegalovirus exposure and HLA in healthy donors. PCR was performed using 60 Vbeta and 13 Jbeta primers. Sequencing used immunoSEQ multiplex PCR; TCRdb keeps in-frame clones, though not all of them. The sample data list under 200,000 clones. Sequenced input: PBMCs. These receptors all come from a man aged 25-45 years in good health and CMV-seronegative.

V and J are TRBV20-1 and TRBJ1-4; D remains ambiguous. The CDR3 covers 11 residues. Germline values: CDR1 DFQATT, CDR2 SNEGSKA (reference sequence). For the CDR3, the DNA is TGCAGGGCGGGAGACTATGAAAAACTGTTTTTT. Residues: CRAGDYEKLFF.

This chain joins TRBV11-2 and TRBJ2-7; D is unresolved. CDR1 is SGHAT and CDR2 is FQNNGV in the germline V gene. V was pared by 3 bases and J by 2 bases, with 14 bases between. CDR3 length: 15 amino acids. CDR3 amino acids: CASSFGQTPAYEQYF. CDR3 bases: TGTGCCAGCAGCTTCGGCCAGACACCAGCCTACGAGCAGTACTTC.

This rearrangement joins TRBV27 to TRBJ2-7; D might be TRBD1 (6 bases). The V gene lost 3 bases and the J gene lost 2 bases, with 20 bases spanning the gap. Germline CDR1 MNHEY, CDR2 SMNVEV (reference sequence). The CDR3 covers 17 residues. The CDR3 here is CASSFRYLRTATYEQYF. In nucleotides, the CDR3 is TGTGCCAGCAGTTTTCGATATCTACGGACAGCAACCTACGAGCAGTACTTC.

The genes are TRBV2 and TRBJ2-7, with D possibly being TRBD1 (5 bases). V was pared by 6 bases and J by 4 bases, with 13 bases between. This CDR3 is built from 13 residues. Germline V lookup: CDR1 SNHLY, CDR2 FYNNEI. The CDR3 protein is CASSQDIVYEQYF. CDR3 bases: TGTGCCAGCAGCCAGGACATCGTATACGAGCAGTACTTC.

The chain uses TRBV2 and TRBJ2-7; 8 positions match TRBD1. CDR1 and CDR2 (germline): SNHLY, FYNNEI. The trim removed 6 bases at V and 2 bases at J, leaving 9 bases unmatched. The CDR3 has 15 amino acids. The CDR3 DNA reads as TGTGCCAGCAGCCCCGGGACAGGCGAACCCTACGAGCAGTACTTC. Encoded protein: CASSPGTGEPYEQYF.

This chain links TRBV11-2 with TRBJ2-3; 7 nucleotides line up with TRBD1. Germline V gene sequence: CDR1 SGHAT, CDR2 FQNNGV. Trimming cost V 6 bases and J 4 bases; bases outside gene matches: 7. The CDR3 covers 14 residues. CDR3 bases: TGTGCCAGCAGAGGCAGGGGGTCCCCAGATACGCAGTATTTT. This sequence encodes CASRGRGSPDTQYF.

The V call is TRBV28, the J call TRBJ1-1; D is undetermined. Trimming left V 3 bases short and J 3 bases short, with 11 bases between. Germline lookup yields CDR1 MDHEN and CDR2 SYDVKM. This CDR3 region has 14 residues. The CDR3 sequence: CASSFERSDTEAFF. CDR3 coding DNA: TGTGCCAGCAGTTTTGAGCGGTCGGACACTGAAGCTTTCTTT.

The V and J genes are TRBV7-9 and TRBJ1-2, with 9 positions matching TRBD1. Trimming cost V 5 bases and J 3 bases; bases outside gene matches: 10. The CDR3 has 16 residues. The germline V gene has CDR1 SEHNR and CDR2 FQNEAQ (reference sequence). CDR3 amino acids: CASSVGQGIGDYGYTF. The CDR3 bases are TGTGCCAGCAGCGTCGGACAGGGGATCGGGGACTATGGCTACACCTTC. Full variable domain (missing parts from reference TRBV7-9 and TRBJ1-2): DTGVSQNPRHKITKRGQNVTFRCDPISEHNRLYWYRQTLGQGPEFLTYFQNEAQLEKSRLLSDRFSAERPKGSFSTLEIQRTEQGDSAMYLCASSVGQGIGDYGYTFGSGTRLTVV.

This sequence joins TRBV15 and TRBJ2-7; TRBD2 matches 8 bases. V shed 1 base and J 1 base; nucleotides not matched to a gene: 6. The CDR3 is made up of 16 amino acids. Germline loops: CDR1 LNHNV, CDR2 YYDKDF (reference sequence). CDR3 nucleotide sequence: TGTGCCACCAGCAGAGCGGGCGGGGGGAGTTCCTACGAGCAGTACTTC. Its protein is CATSRAGGGSSYEQYF. Combining the CDR3 with reference TRBV15 and TRBJ2-7 gives the whole variable domain DAMVIQNPRYQVTQFGKPVTLSCSQTLNHNVMYWYQQKSSQAPKLLFHYYDKDFNNEADTPDNFQSRRPNTSFCFLDIRSPGLGDTAMYLCATSRAGGGSSYEQYFGPGTRLTVT.

The V and J genes are TRBV30 and TRBJ1-3; 9 positions match TRBD1. Germline assignment: CDR1 GTSNPN and CDR2 SVGIG (reference sequence). This CDR3 comprises 17 residues. J gave up 4 bases and V 3 bases, and 13 bases lay outside the gene matches. DNA for the CDR3: TGTGCCTGGAGGGACCCTCCGGGACAGGGAGGAGGAAACACCATATATTTT. Protein sequence: CAWRDPPGQGGGNTIYF. The full variable domain, with the rest looked up from reference TRBV30 and TRBJ1-3, is SQTIHQWPATLVQPVGSPLSLECTVEGTSNPNLYWYRQAAGRGLQLLFYSVGIGQISSEVPQNLSASRPQDRQFILSSKKLLLSDSGFYLCAWRDPPGQGGGNTIYFGEGSWLTVV.

Regarding this clone: Germline and junction disagree at one end, which may indicate a read error. The chain employs TRBV7-3 and TRBJ2-5, with TRBD2 matching over 7 bases. Germline CDR1 reads SGHTA; CDR2 reads FQGTGA. The CDR3 sequence is 14 residues long. The CDR3 sequence is CASSLLASQEIQYF. The CDR3, as DNA: TGTGCCAGCAGCCTACTAGCGTCACAAGAGATCCAGTACTTC.

This chain links TRBV7-2 with TRBJ1-1; the D gene is possibly TRBD1 (5 bases). The V gene's germline CDR1 is SGHTA and CDR2 FQGNSA. This CDR3 region has 11 residues. V gave up 5 bases and J gave up 8 bases, with 9 bases separating them. The CDR3 sequence is CASSQQGEAFF. In DNA, the CDR3 is TGTGCCAGCAGCCAGCAGGGAGAAGCTTTCTTT.

The chain combines TRBV6-5 with TRBJ2-5; D perhaps matches TRBD2 (5 bases). Looked up from germline, CDR1 is MNHEY and CDR2 is SVGAGI. CDR3 length: 13 amino acids. Trimming shortened V by 4 bases and J by 7 bases, and 13 bases separated the two germline ends. CDR3 nucleotides: TGTGCCAGCAGTTGGAAGGCGGGCGGGACCCAGTACTTC. Encoded protein: CASSWKAGGTQYF.

The chain has TRBV11-3 and TRBJ2-5; 8 bases fit TRBD2. Germline V lookup: CDR1 SGHNT, CDR2 YENEEA. Trimming at V came to 1 base and at J to 4 bases, leaving 8 bases not matched to a gene. The CDR3 totals 16 residues. Here the CDR3 reads CASSLVVSGGGETQYF. The DNA of the CDR3 is TGTGCCAGCAGCTTAGTCGTCAGCGGGGGCGGAGAGACCCAGTACTTC.

The chain has TRBV5-1 and TRBJ1-2; unclear D gene. The V gene lost 4 bases and the J gene lost 4 bases, with 11 bases spanning the gap. The CDR3 has 13 residues. Germline assignment: CDR1 SGHRS and CDR2 YFSETQ. Here the CDR3 DNA reads TGCGCCAGCAGCCAGACAAGCGGCTATGGCTACACCTTC. Residues: CASSQTSGYGYTF.

J is TRBJ2-4 and V is TRBV4-2; 8 bases align to TRBD2. The V gene's germline CDR1 is LGHNA and CDR2 YNFKEQ. This CDR3 is 16 amino acids long. V gave up 3 bases and J gave up 0 bases; unmatched junction bases: 4. The chain's CDR3 is CASSQGGGLAKNIQYF. The CDR3 DNA reads as TGTGCCAGCAGCCAGGGCGGGGGGTTAGCCAAAAACATTCAGTACTTC.

As DNA, the CDR3 is TGTGCCAGCAGTTACTCGACTAGGCAGAGGCAGTACTTC. It yields the protein CASSYSTRQRQYF. This chain uses TRBV6-5 with TRBJ2-7; weak D call: TRBD2 (6 bases). The CDR3 consists of 13 residues. V lost 0 bases and J lost 9, with 12 bases in between. Germline assignment: CDR1 MNHEY and CDR2 SVGAGI.

The gene calls are TRBV15 and TRBJ2-1; 8 bases match TRBD1. The germline gives CDR1 LNHNV, CDR2 YYDKDF (reference sequence). Trimming removed 0 bases from V and 6 bases from J; junction bases left unmatched: 10. The CDR3 sequence is 17 residues long. CDR3 sequence reads: CATSRELPGQGPNEQFF. CDR3 DNA sequence: TGTGCCACCAGCAGAGAGCTTCCCGGACAGGGCCCCAATGAGCAGTTCTTC.